The count of the clone carrying this T cell receptor (beta chain) is one. Profiling relied on immunoSEQ multiplex PCR, and the TCRdb table lists in-frame clones only, not all of them. The profile covers 95,000 to 100,000 clones, with 87% appearing a single time and approximately 18% taken by the ten largest. These data come from a study of identifying expanded T cells in peripheral blood. V shed 2 bases, J shed 4 bases, and the junction held 2 bases outside the gene matches. Germline V gene data show CDR1 as SGHTA and CDR2 as FQGNSA. This CDR3 region has 14 residues. Healthy donors had no documented immune events, such as infections, while sampled.

This receptor was taken from a person aged 18 to 75 in good health. Material: blood. This chain links TRBV7-2 with TRBJ1-2; 9 bases fit TRBD1. In DNA form, the CDR3 reads TGTGCCAGCAGCTTACTGACAGGGGGCTATGGCTACACCTTC. Its translation is CASSLLTGGYGYTF.